The source of this T cell receptor beta chain is a study of memory CD4+ T cells and cytomegalovirus serostatus. Points from the study as a whole: CMV serostatus prediction reached median AUC about 0.95, or 0.9 with US-trained model.

The sort gate was single viable CD3+CD4+CD8-CD45RO+ cells for memory CD4+ T cells. Serostatus was set by detecting CMV pp150, pp28, p38, p52 IgG. Total CD4+ T cells were enriched by CD4 positive selection. Some clones are missing from TCRdb's copy, which holds only in-frame ones; the method was immunoSEQ multiplex PCR. The sample lists nearly 60,000 clones, roughly 81% occurring once. Trimming cost V 6 bases and J 4 bases; bases outside gene matches: 12. CDR3 size: 17 residues. Per germline, CDR1 MNHEY and CDR2 SMNVEV (reference sequence). A word on this clone: Its antigen is undetermined.

The chain combines TRBV27 with TRBJ2-1, with 10 bases that match TRBD1. The sequenced sample consisted of memory CD4+ T cells from blood. This sequence originates from an adult in good health and CMV-seronegative. CDR3 in DNA: TGTGCCAGCAGCACCGACAGGGGGCGTGCCCTTTACAATGAGCAGTTCTTC. Protein product: CASSTDRGRALYNEQFF.